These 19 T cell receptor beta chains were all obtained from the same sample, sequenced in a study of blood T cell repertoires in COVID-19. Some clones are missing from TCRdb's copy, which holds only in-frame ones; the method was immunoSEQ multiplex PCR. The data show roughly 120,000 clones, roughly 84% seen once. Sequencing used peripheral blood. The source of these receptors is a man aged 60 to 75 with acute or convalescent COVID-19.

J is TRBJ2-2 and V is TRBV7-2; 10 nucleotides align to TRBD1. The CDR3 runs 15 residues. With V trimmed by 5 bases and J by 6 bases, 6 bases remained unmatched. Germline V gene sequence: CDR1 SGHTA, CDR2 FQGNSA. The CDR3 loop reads CASSTLGQGAGELFF. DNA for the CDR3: TGTGCCAGCAGCACCCTCGGACAGGGGGCCGGGGAGCTGTTTTTT. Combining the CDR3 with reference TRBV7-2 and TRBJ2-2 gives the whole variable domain GAGVSQSPSNKVTEKGKDVELRCDPISGHTALYWYRQSLGQGLEFLIYFQGNSAPDKSGLPSDRFSAERTGGSVSTLTIQRTQQEDSAVYLCASSTLGQGAGELFFGEGSRLTVL.

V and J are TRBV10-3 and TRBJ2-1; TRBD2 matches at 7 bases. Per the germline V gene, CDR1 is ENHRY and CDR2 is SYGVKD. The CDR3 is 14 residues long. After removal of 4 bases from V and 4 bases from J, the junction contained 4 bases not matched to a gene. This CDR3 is CAISGLADYNEQFF. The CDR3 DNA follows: TGTGCCATCAGTGGGCTAGCGGATTACAATGAGCAGTTCTTC.

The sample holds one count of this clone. Written as DNA, the CDR3 is TGTGCCAGCTCACCAATTGTTCCGGGGGGAGGCAAAGAGACCCAGTACTTC. This encodes CASSPIVPGGGKETQYF. The chain joins TRBV18 to TRBJ2-5; 7 bases align to TRBD2. The CDR3 totals 17 residues. V gave up 2 bases and J gave up 3 bases; unmatched junction bases: 12. Germline loops: CDR1 KGHSH, CDR2 LQKENI.

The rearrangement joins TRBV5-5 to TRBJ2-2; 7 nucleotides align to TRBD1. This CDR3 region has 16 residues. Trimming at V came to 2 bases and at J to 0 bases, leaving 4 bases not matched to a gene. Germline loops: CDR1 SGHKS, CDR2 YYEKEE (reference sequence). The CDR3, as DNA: TGTGCCAGCAGCTTCCCGGGACAGTCGAACACCGGGGAGCTGTTTTTT. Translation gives CASSFPGQSNTGELFF.

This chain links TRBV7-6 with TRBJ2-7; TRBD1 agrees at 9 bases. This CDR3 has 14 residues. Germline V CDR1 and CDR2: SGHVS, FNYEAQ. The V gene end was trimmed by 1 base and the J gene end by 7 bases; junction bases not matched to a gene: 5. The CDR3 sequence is CASSLETGGREQYF. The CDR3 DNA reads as TGTGCCAGCAGCTTAGAAACAGGGGGCAGGGAGCAGTACTTC.

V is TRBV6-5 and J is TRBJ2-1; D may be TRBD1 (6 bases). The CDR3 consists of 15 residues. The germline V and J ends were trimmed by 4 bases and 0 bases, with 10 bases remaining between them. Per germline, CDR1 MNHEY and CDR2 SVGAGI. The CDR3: CASSLQGSSYNEQFF. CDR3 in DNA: TGTGCCAGCAGTTTACAGGGTAGCTCCTACAATGAGCAGTTCTTC.

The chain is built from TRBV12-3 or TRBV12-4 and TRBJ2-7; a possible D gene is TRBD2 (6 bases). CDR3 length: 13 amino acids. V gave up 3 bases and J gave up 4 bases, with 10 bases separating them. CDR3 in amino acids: CASSLAGGYEQYF. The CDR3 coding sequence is TGTGCCAGCAGTTTGGCCGGAGGGTACGAGCAGTACTTC.

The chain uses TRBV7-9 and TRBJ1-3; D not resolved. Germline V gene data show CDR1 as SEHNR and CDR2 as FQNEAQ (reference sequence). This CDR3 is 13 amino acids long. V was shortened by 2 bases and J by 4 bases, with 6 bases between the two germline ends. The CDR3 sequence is CASSLNQGNTIYF. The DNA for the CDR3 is TGTGCCAGCAGCTTAAATCAGGGAAACACCATATATTTT.

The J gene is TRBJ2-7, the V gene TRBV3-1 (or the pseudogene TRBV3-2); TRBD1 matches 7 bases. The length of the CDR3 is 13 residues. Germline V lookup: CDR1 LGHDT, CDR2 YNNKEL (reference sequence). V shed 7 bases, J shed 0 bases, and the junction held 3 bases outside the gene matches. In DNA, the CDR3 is TGTGCCAGCAAGGGGACAGCCTCCTACGAGCAGTACTTC. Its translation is CASKGTASYEQYF.

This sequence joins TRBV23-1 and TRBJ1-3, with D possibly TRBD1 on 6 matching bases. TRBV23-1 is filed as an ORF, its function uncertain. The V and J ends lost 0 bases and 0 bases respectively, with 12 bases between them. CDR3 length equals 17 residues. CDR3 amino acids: CASSQSGAEHSGNTIYF. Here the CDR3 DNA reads TGCGCCAGCAGTCAATCGGGGGCCGAGCACTCTGGAAACACCATATATTTT.

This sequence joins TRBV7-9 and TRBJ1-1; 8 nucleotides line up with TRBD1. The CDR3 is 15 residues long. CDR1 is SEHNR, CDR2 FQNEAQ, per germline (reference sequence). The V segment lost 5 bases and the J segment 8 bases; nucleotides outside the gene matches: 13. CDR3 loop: CASSPSLQGVREAFF. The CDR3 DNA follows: TGTGCCAGCAGCCCATCCCTACAGGGGGTCCGGGAAGCTTTCTTT.

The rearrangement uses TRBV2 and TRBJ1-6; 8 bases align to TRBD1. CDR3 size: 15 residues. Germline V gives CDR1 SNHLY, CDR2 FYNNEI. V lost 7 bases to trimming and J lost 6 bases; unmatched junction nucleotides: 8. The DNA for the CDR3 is TGTGCCAGCATGAGACAGGGGAATCTTAATTCACCCCTCCACTTT. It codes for CASMRQGNLNSPLHF. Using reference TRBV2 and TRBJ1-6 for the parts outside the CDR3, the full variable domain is EPEVTQTPSHQVTQMGQEVILRCVPISNHLYFYWYRQILGQKVEFLVSFYNNEISEKSEIFDDQFSVERPDGSNFTLKIRSTKLEDSAMYFCASMRQGNLNSPLHFGNGTRLTVT.

This chain's CDR3 is CASSLAGGAFF. DNA for the CDR3: TGTGCCAGCAGCTTAGCCGGGGGAGCTTTCTTT. V and J are TRBV7-9 and TRBJ1-1; perhaps TRBD1 as D (5 bases). V lost 0 bases and J lost 10, with 6 bases in between. The CDR3 consists of 11 residues. Germline V CDR1 and CDR2: SEHNR, FQNEAQ (reference sequence).

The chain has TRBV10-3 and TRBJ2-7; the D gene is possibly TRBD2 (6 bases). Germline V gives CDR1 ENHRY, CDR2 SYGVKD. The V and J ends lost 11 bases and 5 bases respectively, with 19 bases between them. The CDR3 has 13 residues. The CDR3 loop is CAGQTGEEDEQYF. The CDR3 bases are TGTGCCGGTCAAACGGGAGAAGAAGACGAGCAGTACTTC.

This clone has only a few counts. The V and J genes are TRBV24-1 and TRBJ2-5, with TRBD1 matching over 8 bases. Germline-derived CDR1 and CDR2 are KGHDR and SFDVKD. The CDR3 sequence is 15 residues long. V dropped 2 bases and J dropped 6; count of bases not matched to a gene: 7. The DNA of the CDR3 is TGTGCCACCAGTGATTCCGGACAGGGTGGAAAGACCCAGTACTTC. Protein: CATSDSGQGGKTQYF.

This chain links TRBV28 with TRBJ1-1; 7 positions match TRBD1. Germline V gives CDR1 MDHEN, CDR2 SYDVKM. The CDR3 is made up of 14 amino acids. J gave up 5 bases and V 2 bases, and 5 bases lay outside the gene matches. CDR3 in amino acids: CASSLEGARTEAFF. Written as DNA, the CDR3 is TGTGCCAGCAGTTTAGAGGGGGCTAGAACTGAAGCTTTCTTT.

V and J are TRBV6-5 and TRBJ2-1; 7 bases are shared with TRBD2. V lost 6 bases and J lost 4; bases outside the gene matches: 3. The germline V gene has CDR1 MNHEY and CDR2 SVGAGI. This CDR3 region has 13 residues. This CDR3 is CASRPSGYNEQFF. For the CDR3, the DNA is TGTGCCAGCAGGCCTAGCGGTTACAATGAGCAGTTCTTC.

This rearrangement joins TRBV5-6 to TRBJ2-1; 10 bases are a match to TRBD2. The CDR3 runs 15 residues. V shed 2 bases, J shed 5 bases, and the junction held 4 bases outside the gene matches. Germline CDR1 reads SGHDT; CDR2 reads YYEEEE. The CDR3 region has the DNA TGTGCCAGCAGCTTAGCGGGAGGGCCCGACAATGAGCAGTTCTTC. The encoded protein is CASSLAGGPDNEQFF. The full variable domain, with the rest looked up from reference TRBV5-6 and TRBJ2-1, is DAGVTQSPTHLIKTRGQQVTLRCSPKSGHDTVSWYQQALGQGPQFIFQYYEEEERQRGNFPDRFSGHQFPNYSSELNVNALLLGDSALYLCASSLAGGPDNEQFFGPGTRLTVL.

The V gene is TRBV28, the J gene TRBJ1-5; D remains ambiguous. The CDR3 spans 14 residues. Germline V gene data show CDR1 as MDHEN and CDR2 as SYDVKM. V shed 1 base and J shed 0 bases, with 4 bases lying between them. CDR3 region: CASSLLRSNQPQHF. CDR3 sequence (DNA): TGTGCCAGCAGTTTATTGCGTAGCAATCAGCCCCAGCATTTT.